The clone carrying this T cell receptor beta chain was detected only once. Its specificity is unknown. The source of the sample is a study of cytomegalovirus exposure and HLA in healthy donors. Notes on the study in general: A few chains tied to CMV proved CMV antigen-specific in vitro. Both high specificity and high sensitivity reportedly marked the classifier's diagnosis of cytomegalovirus status.

The PCR made use of 60 Vbeta and 13 Jbeta primers. Some clones are missing from TCRdb's copy, which holds only in-frame ones; the method was immunoSEQ multiplex PCR. The sample lists about 180,000 clones; approximately 80% were seen once. Germline CDR1 reads KGHSH; CDR2 reads LQKENI. Between the trimmed V and J ends, which lost 8 bases and 4 bases, there was a span of 14 bases. The length of the CDR3 is 13 residues. The receptor was isolated from a girl aged 10-17 years in good health and CMV-seropositive. The source material was PBMCs. The rearrangement links TRBV18 to TRBJ1-1, with a tentative D call TRBD1 (5 bases). CDR3 coding DNA: TGTGCCAGCCGGGGAGGGGAAGGCACTGAAGCTTTCTTT. As protein: CASRGGEGTEAFF.